This T cell receptor (beta chain) originates from a study of blood T cells in healthy people across ages. Primed by a sample-barcoded 5' primer and a J-beta primer mix, a second PCR proceeded for 7 to 11 cycles. Each CDR3 protein gets one entry after TCRdb re-called the 5' RACE reads with MiXCR. The sample holds more than 900,000 distinct CDR3 sequences, less than 25% seen once. The CDR3 is made up of 13 amino acids. V lost 9 bases to trimming and J lost 7 bases; unmatched junction nucleotides: 8. The germline CDR1 and CDR2 sequences are KGHDR and SFDVKD. The same sample was also studied in work on T cells of mothers and their children.

Material for sequencing was blood. The chain carries TRBV24-1 and TRBJ2-1, with 7 bases matching TRBD1. This sequence originates from a girl aged 2 to 10 in good health. CDR3 bases: TGTGCCACCGGGAAGGGACAGAAGAATGAGCAGTTCTTC. Translation gives CATGKGQKNEQFF.